What follows are 8 T cell receptor beta chains derived from one specimen sequenced in a study of neoadjuvant anti-PD-1 for oral cavity cancer. Sequencing was performed with immunoSEQ multiplex PCR; in TCRdb, only in-frame clones are kept and a portion is missing. The profile shows around 67,000 clones, less than 90% of them singletons. Regarding time point: after neoadjuvant nivolumab, at surgical resection. Sequenced here: PBMCs, sampled after nivolumab (anti-PD-1) treatment. Receptors originate from a person between 40 and 85 years old with oral cavity squamous cell carcinoma.

The chain is built from TRBV27 and TRBJ1-2; the match to TRBD1 covers 9 bases. CDR3 length: 15 residues. Trimming cost V 7 bases and J 2 bases; bases outside gene matches: 8. Per germline, CDR1 MNHEY and CDR2 SMNVEV (reference sequence). CDR3 nucleotide sequence: TGTGCCAGCAATCTCCGGGACAGGGCCAACTATGGCTACACCTTC. It codes for CASNLRDRANYGYTF.

The V call is TRBV30, the J call TRBJ1-2; D gene ambiguous. Germline CDR1 is GTSNPN and CDR2 is SVGIG (reference sequence). CDR3 length: 12 amino acids. V lost 2 bases to trimming and J lost 4 bases, with 8 bases between them. This CDR3 is CAWSRESYGYTF. The DNA for the CDR3 is TGTGCCTGGAGTCGCGAGAGCTATGGCTACACCTTC. The full variable domain, completed using reference TRBV30 and TRBJ1-2, is SQTIHQWPATLVQPVGSPLSLECTVEGTSNPNLYWYRQAAGRGLQLLFYSVGIGQISSEVPQNLSASRPQDRQFILSSKKLLLSDSGFYLCAWSRESYGYTFGSGTRLTVV.

This chain joins TRBV7-6 and TRBJ2-5; D call uncertain. The V and J ends lost 1 base and 4 bases respectively, with 4 bases between them. In germline, CDR1 is SGHVS, CDR2 FNYEAQ. The CDR3 contains 12 residues. In DNA form, the CDR3 reads TGTGCCAGCAGCTTAGTAAGAGAGACCCAGTACTTC. It encodes CASSLVRETQYF.

The chain joins TRBV4-1 to TRBJ2-7, with D uncertain. Germline CDR1 MGHRA, CDR2 YSYEKL. Trimming shortened V by 1 base and J by 6 bases, and 16 bases separated the two germline ends. The CDR3 is 15 amino acids. CDR3 nucleotides: TGCGCCAGCAGCCAAGGGTTTTCATCCTGGGGCGAGCAGTACTTC. Translation: CASSQGFSSWGEQYF.

V is TRBV28 and J is TRBJ1-2; a possible D gene is TRBD1 (5 bases). The germline V and J ends were trimmed by 1 base and 5 bases, with 11 bases remaining between them. CDR3 length equals 14 residues. Germline assignment: CDR1 MDHEN and CDR2 SYDVKM. The CDR3 nucleotides read TGTGCCAGCAGTTTATTTGGCAGGGATTATGGCTACACCTTC. It codes for CASSLFGRDYGYTF.

This chain connects TRBV30 to TRBJ2-3, with D unresolved. Looked up from germline, CDR1 is GTSNPN and CDR2 is SVGIG (reference sequence). The CDR3 runs to 14 residues. The germline V and J ends were trimmed by 5 bases and 1 base, with 13 bases remaining between them. Written as DNA, the CDR3 is TGTGCCTGGGGGTGGCGTGGGGGCACAGATACGCAGTATTTT. Translating gives CAWGWRGGTDTQYF.

This clone has only one observation. The rearrangement joins TRBV5-6 to TRBJ1-6; a possible D gene is TRBD1 (6 bases). CDR3 length equals 16 residues. V was shortened by 2 bases and J by 4 bases, with 13 bases between the two germline ends. From germline, CDR1 is SGHDT and CDR2 YYEEEE. DNA for the CDR3: TGTGCCAGCAGCTTCTACAGGACAGAATATAATTCACCCCTCCACTTT. Its translation is CASSFYRTEYNSPLHF.

V is TRBV15 and J is TRBJ1-2, with a possible D match to TRBD1 (5 bases). From germline, CDR1 is LNHNV and CDR2 YYDKDF (reference sequence). V shed 4 bases and J shed 7 bases, with 16 bases lying between them. The CDR3 extends over 14 amino acids. The CDR3 is CATSNSGQGFGYTF. CDR3 nucleotides: TGTGCCACCAGCAATTCCGGTCAGGGCTTTGGCTACACCTTC.